Following are 28 T cell receptor beta chains from one sample sequenced in a study of shared clonotypes between healthy human individuals. Libraries were prepared by immunoSEQ multiplex PCR; TCRdb keeps only in-frame clonotypes and omits some of them. The table includes about 1,500,000 clones, over 95% detected once. What was sequenced was naive CD4+ T cells sorted from blood. Subset noted: CD45RA+ positively selected. All receptors come from a man aged 25-45 years in good health.

The chain carries TRBV18 and TRBJ2-7, with 7 bases lining up with TRBD1. The germline CDR1 and CDR2 sequences are KGHSH and LQKENI. The ends lost 3 bases at V and 3 bases at J; junction bases unmatched: 8. The CDR3 has 15 residues. DNA for the CDR3: TGTGCCAGCTCACCTCCGGGACAGACCCACTACGAGCAGTACTTC. Translation gives CASSPPGQTHYEQYF.

A note on this clone: Other DNA sequences in this sample translate to the same CDR3. This chain uses TRBV9 with TRBJ2-5, with D maybe TRBD2 (5 bases). V lost 0 bases, J lost 5 bases, and 11 bases lay in between. This CDR3 region has 14 residues. Germline V CDR1 and CDR2: SGDLS, YYNGEE. The DNA for the CDR3 is TGTGCCAGCAGCGTAGGAGGCTCGGGGGAGACCCAGTACTTC. Translating gives CASSVGGSGETQYF.

The chain recombines TRBV28 with TRBJ1-2; the D is unclear. The CDR3 is 12 residues long. Germline V gives CDR1 MDHEN, CDR2 SYDVKM. V lost 6 bases, J lost 8 bases, and 13 bases lay in between. The CDR3 region is CASSSTAGGYTF. The CDR3 DNA reads as TGTGCCAGCAGCTCCACGGCGGGCGGCTACACCTTC.

The chain uses TRBV18 and TRBJ1-1; D is perhaps TRBD1 (6 bases). Trimming removed 6 bases from V and 1 base from J, with 15 bases in between. The CDR3 has 15 amino acids. Germline-derived CDR1 and CDR2 are KGHSH and LQKENI. CDR3 DNA: TGTGCCAGCTCCGAATTAGACAGGTGGAACACTGAAGCTTTCTTT. As protein: CASSELDRWNTEAFF. The whole variable domain, remainder taken from reference TRBV18 and TRBJ1-1, is NAGVMQNPRHLVRRRGQEARLRCSPMKGHSHVYWYRQLPEEGLKFMVYLQKENIIDESGMPKERFSAEFPKEGPSILRIQQVVRGDSAAYFCASSELDRWNTEAFFGQGTRLTVV.

The chain combines TRBV6-1 with TRBJ1-5; D is ambiguous. The germline V gene encodes CDR1 MNHNS and CDR2 SASEGT. The CDR3 has 14 residues. Trimming removed 7 bases from V and 1 base from J, with 11 bases in between. The CDR3 spells CASTSTISNQPQHF. The CDR3 nucleotides read TGTGCCAGCACCTCGACAATCAGCAATCAGCCCCAGCATTTT.

The rearrangement joins TRBV10-3 to TRBJ2-5; D is unresolved. The CDR3 is 13 amino acids. CDR1 is ENHRY, CDR2 SYGVKD, per germline. Trimming cost V 2 bases and J 9 bases, with 13 bases left between them. The CDR3 here is CAISELNGRAQYF. DNA of the CDR3: TGTGCCATCAGTGAGCTAAATGGTAGGGCCCAGTACTTC.

The chain links TRBV7-9 to TRBJ2-5, with D possibly TRBD2 on 6 matching bases. Trimming took off 3 bases at V and 8 bases at J, with 16 bases between the two ends. This CDR3 has 14 residues. CDR1 SEHNR and CDR2 FQNEAQ come from the germline V gene (reference sequence). The CDR3 bases are TGTGCCAGCAGCTTTGTAGCGGCCCCCGAAACCCAGTACTTC. The encoded protein is CASSFVAAPETQYF.

J is TRBJ1-2 and V is TRBV7-8, with TRBD1 matching 8 bases. CDR3 length: 14 residues. CDR1 SGHVS and CDR2 FQNEAQ come from the germline V gene. Trimming took 5 bases from V and 4 from J; bases not matched to a gene: 6. CDR3 amino acids: CASSPPGTGYGYTF. As DNA, the CDR3 is TGTGCCAGCAGCCCACCGGGGACAGGCTATGGCTACACCTTC.

The rearrangement joins TRBV15 to TRBJ2-7; TRBD2 agrees at 7 bases. J gave up 3 bases and V 0 bases, and 5 bases lay outside the gene matches. The CDR3 runs 15 residues. Germline V gene lookup returns CDR1 LNHNV and CDR2 YYDKDF (reference sequence). In nucleotides, the CDR3 is TGTGCCACCAGCAGAGAACGGGGGGTTCACTACGAGCAGTACTTC. Translation gives CATSRERGVHYEQYF.

The V gene is TRBV5-4, the J gene TRBJ2-7; D is ambiguous. The length of the CDR3 is 11 residues. The ends were cut back, 2 bases at V and 6 bases at J, with 6 bases in the middle. CDR1 is SGHNT, CDR2 YYREEE, per germline (reference sequence). DNA for the CDR3: TGTGCCAGCAGCTTCGCAAGCGAGCAGTACTTC. This sequence encodes CASSFASEQYF.

This chain links TRBV5-6 with TRBJ2-1; 9 nucleotides agree with TRBD1. Germline lookup yields CDR1 SGHDT and CDR2 YYEEEE. The CDR3 loop spans 15 amino acids. V was clipped by 2 bases and J by 7 bases; unmatched bases: 7. CDR3 nucleotide sequence: TGTGCCAGCAGCTTAATCGGACAGGGGTCGAATGAGCAGTTCTTC. It codes for CASSLIGQGSNEQFF.

V usage is TRBV5-1 and J usage is TRBJ2-7, with unresolved D. The CDR3 has 14 residues. Trimming took off 0 bases at V and 7 bases at J, with 14 bases between the two ends. Germline CDR1 SGHRS, CDR2 YFSETQ. The CDR3 reads CASSLAAILGEQYF. In DNA form, the CDR3 reads TGCGCCAGCAGCTTGGCGGCCATACTCGGGGAGCAGTACTTC. Full variable domain (outside the CDR3, taken from reference TRBV5-1 and TRBJ2-7): KAGVTQTPRYLIKTRGQQVTLSCSPISGHRSVSWYQQTPGQGLQFLFEYFSETQRNKGNFPGRFSGRQFSNSRSEMNVSTLELGDSALYLCASSLAAILGEQYFGPGTRLTVT.

The chain couples TRBV7-9 to TRBJ1-4; D is perhaps TRBD1 (5 bases). There are 13 residues in the CDR3. Trimming removed 6 bases at V and 6 bases at J, with 11 bases between. The germline V gene encodes CDR1 SEHNR and CDR2 FQNEAQ (reference sequence). CDR3 DNA: TGTGCCAGCAGTTCAGGGACCTATGAAAAACTGTTTTTT. It encodes CASSSGTYEKLFF.

Details on this clone: This sample includes further DNA sequences coding for the same CDR3. V and J are TRBV7-3 and TRBJ2-1; tentative D call: TRBD1 (6 bases). Germline V gene sequence: CDR1 SGHTA, CDR2 FQGTGA. V lost 4 bases and J lost 7, with 11 bases in between. The CDR3 is 13 amino acids. CDR3: CASSSQRGNEQFF. The CDR3 coding sequence is TGTGCCAGCAGCTCCCAAAGGGGGAATGAGCAGTTCTTC.

V gene TRBV11-1 combines with J gene TRBJ2-5, with TRBD2 matching over 14 bases. The CDR3 is 15 residues long. The V segment lost 6 bases and the J segment 2 bases; nucleotides outside the gene matches: 2. Per the germline V gene, CDR1 is SGHAT and CDR2 is FQDESV (reference sequence). The CDR3 region has the DNA TGTGCCAGCAGGAGGACTAGCGGGAGGCAAGAGACCCAGTACTTC. It translates to CASRRTSGRQETQYF.

The V and J genes are TRBV4-2 and TRBJ2-3; no definite D call. This CDR3 comprises 15 residues. Germline V gene lookup returns CDR1 LGHNA and CDR2 YNFKEQ. V lost 4 bases and J lost 4, with 15 bases in between. CDR3 region: CASSPKSGSADTQYF. The DNA for the CDR3 is TGTGCCAGCAGCCCAAAGTCAGGATCGGCAGATACGCAGTATTTT.

This sequence joins TRBV30 and TRBJ2-3, with 9 bases matching TRBD2. CDR1 and CDR2 (germline): GTSNPN, SVGIG (reference sequence). The length of the CDR3 is 15 residues. The V segment lost 7 bases and the J segment 1 base; nucleotides outside the gene matches: 9. DNA of the CDR3: TGTGCCTCACGTCGGGCTAGCGGGGGCACAGATACGCAGTATTTT. Translated: CASRRASGGTDTQYF.

The chain joins TRBV30 to TRBJ2-7; D remains unclear. V gave up 0 bases and J gave up 3 bases, with 3 bases separating them. CDR3 length: 11 amino acids. The germline V gene encodes CDR1 GTSNPN and CDR2 SVGIG (reference sequence). The CDR3 DNA reads as TGTGCCTGGAGTGTCAGCTACGAGCAGTACTTC. Translated: CAWSVSYEQYF.

This clone has a single count. The V gene is TRBV5-4, the J gene TRBJ2-7; D is ambiguous. With 0 bases removed from V and 5 bases from J, the gap between germline ends came to 18 bases. Germline values: CDR1 SGHNT, CDR2 YYREEE (reference sequence). This CDR3 comprises 16 residues. CDR3 protein: CASSLGALLKGHEQYF. DNA of the CDR3: TGTGCCAGCAGCTTGGGTGCGCTTCTGAAGGGCCACGAGCAGTACTTC.

The chain combines TRBV28 with TRBJ2-1; TRBD2 might be the D (5 bases). CDR1 and CDR2 from the germline V gene are MDHEN and SYDVKM. V was pared by 0 bases and J by 5 bases, with 14 bases between. The CDR3 length is 16 residues. The DNA of the CDR3 is TGTGCCAGCAGTTTATGGGTGGGAGAGGTTAACAATGAGCAGTTCTTC. Amino acids: CASSLWVGEVNNEQFF.

The CDR3 here is CSGGTSLGEQYF. The CDR3, as DNA: TGCAGCGGCGGGACTTCCCTTGGCGAGCAGTACTTC. The gene calls are TRBV29-1 and TRBJ2-7, with a weak D call TRBD2 (6 bases). Germline V lookup: CDR1 SQVTM, CDR2 ANQGSEA. The CDR3 length is 12 residues. The V gene lost 7 bases and the J gene lost 6 bases, with 16 bases spanning the gap.

The chain has TRBV7-2 and TRBJ1-2; 8 bases are shared with TRBD1. Germline lookup yields CDR1 SGHTA and CDR2 FQGNSA. J was trimmed by 4 bases and V by 3 bases; bases with no gene match: 4. CDR3 length equals 14 residues. CDR3 nucleotides: TGTGCCAGCAGCTTTAAGCAGGGGGCCTATGGCTACACCTTC. Its translation is CASSFKQGAYGYTF.

The chain couples TRBV18 to TRBJ2-3, with D possibly called TRBD1 or TRBD2 (6 bases each). Germline lookup yields CDR1 KGHSH and CDR2 LQKENI. V was cut by 2 bases and J by 5 bases, with 26 bases left in between. The CDR3 spans 19 residues. In DNA form, the CDR3 reads TGTGCCAGCTCACCAATCTTCTTAACGGGGCGGGAACAGGGAGATACGCAGTATTTT. As protein: CASSPIFLTGREQGDTQYF.

About this clone itself: Additional DNA sequences in this sample encode the identical CDR3. The rearrangement joins TRBV7-6 to TRBJ2-7, with D hard to call. Germline lookup yields CDR1 SGHVS and CDR2 FNYEAQ. The V gene lost 0 bases and the J gene lost 1 base, with 4 bases spanning the gap. This CDR3 comprises 13 residues. The CDR3 loop is CASSLARSYEQYF. The CDR3 coding sequence is TGTGCCAGCAGCTTAGCGCGGTCCTACGAGCAGTACTTC.

The genes are TRBV18 and TRBJ2-3; no definite D call. CDR1 and CDR2 (germline): KGHSH, LQKENI. V lost 5 bases, J lost 0 bases, and 15 bases lay in between. The CDR3 consists of 16 residues. The CDR3: CASSALGRSSTDTQYF. CDR3 nucleotide sequence: TGTGCCAGCTCAGCACTCGGCAGATCTAGCACAGATACGCAGTATTTT.

This chain links TRBV5-4 with TRBJ2-2; 15 positions match TRBD2. Looked up from germline, CDR1 is SGHNT and CDR2 is YYREEE (reference sequence). The CDR3 is made up of 19 amino acids. V was clipped by 4 bases and J by 0 bases; unmatched bases: 7. CDR3 DNA: TGTGCCAGCAGCACGGGACTAGCGGGAGGAACGTCGAACACCGGGGAGCTGTTTTTT. Translating it yields CASSTGLAGGTSNTGELFF.

The chain carries TRBV11-2 and TRBJ2-5, with unresolved D. Trimming removed 3 bases from V and 3 bases from J, with 8 bases in between. CDR1 and CDR2 from the germline V gene are SGHAT and FQNNGV. CDR3 size: 13 residues. CDR3 nucleotides: TGTGCCAGCAGCTTGAGGAGTAAAGAGACCCAGTACTTC. Protein product: CASSLRSKETQYF.

The chain has TRBV15 and TRBJ2-7; 9 bases agree with TRBD1. V lost 0 bases to trimming and J lost 4 bases; unmatched junction nucleotides: 7. CDR3 length equals 16 residues. The V gene's germline CDR1 is LNHNV and CDR2 YYDKDF (reference sequence). CDR3 region: CATSRDLAGQGYEQYF. The CDR3 DNA follows: TGTGCCACCAGCAGAGATCTGGCGGGACAGGGTTACGAGCAGTACTTC.